This T cell receptor (beta chain) was captured in a study of shared clonotypes between healthy human individuals. Study outcomes and limitations: Richness estimates generally favored naive over memory subsets. Donor clonotype sharing was expected to depend on sequencing depth.

Naive-designated CD8 cells lacked CD45RO, were positively enriched for CCR7, and omitted terminally differentiated effector memory CD45RA+ cells. Remarks on this clone: The target antigen is unknown.

CDR1 MNHNY and CDR2 SVGAGI come from the germline V gene (reference sequence). Between the trimmed V and J ends, which lost 2 bases and 1 base, there was a span of 14 bases. This CDR3 is 16 amino acids long. It was at deep level that the assay was run. The authors' processing: Sequence data from immunoSEQ were junction-only and lacked quality scores; consequently, filtering differed. Profiling relied on immunoSEQ multiplex PCR, and the TCRdb table lists in-frame clones only, not all of them. That table furnishes V, J and clone size, whereas the DNA furnished D and trimming. The table lists about 2 million clones, 85% to 95% of them singletons.

The source of this sequence is a man between 18 and 35 years old in good health. Sequencing input: naive CD8+ T cells sorted from blood. V gene TRBV6-6 combines with J gene TRBJ1-2; D is undetermined. CDR3 nucleotides: TGTGCCAGCAGTTACAAGTGGGAGGGAATTAACTATGGCTACACCTTC. Encoded protein: CASSYKWEGINYGYTF.